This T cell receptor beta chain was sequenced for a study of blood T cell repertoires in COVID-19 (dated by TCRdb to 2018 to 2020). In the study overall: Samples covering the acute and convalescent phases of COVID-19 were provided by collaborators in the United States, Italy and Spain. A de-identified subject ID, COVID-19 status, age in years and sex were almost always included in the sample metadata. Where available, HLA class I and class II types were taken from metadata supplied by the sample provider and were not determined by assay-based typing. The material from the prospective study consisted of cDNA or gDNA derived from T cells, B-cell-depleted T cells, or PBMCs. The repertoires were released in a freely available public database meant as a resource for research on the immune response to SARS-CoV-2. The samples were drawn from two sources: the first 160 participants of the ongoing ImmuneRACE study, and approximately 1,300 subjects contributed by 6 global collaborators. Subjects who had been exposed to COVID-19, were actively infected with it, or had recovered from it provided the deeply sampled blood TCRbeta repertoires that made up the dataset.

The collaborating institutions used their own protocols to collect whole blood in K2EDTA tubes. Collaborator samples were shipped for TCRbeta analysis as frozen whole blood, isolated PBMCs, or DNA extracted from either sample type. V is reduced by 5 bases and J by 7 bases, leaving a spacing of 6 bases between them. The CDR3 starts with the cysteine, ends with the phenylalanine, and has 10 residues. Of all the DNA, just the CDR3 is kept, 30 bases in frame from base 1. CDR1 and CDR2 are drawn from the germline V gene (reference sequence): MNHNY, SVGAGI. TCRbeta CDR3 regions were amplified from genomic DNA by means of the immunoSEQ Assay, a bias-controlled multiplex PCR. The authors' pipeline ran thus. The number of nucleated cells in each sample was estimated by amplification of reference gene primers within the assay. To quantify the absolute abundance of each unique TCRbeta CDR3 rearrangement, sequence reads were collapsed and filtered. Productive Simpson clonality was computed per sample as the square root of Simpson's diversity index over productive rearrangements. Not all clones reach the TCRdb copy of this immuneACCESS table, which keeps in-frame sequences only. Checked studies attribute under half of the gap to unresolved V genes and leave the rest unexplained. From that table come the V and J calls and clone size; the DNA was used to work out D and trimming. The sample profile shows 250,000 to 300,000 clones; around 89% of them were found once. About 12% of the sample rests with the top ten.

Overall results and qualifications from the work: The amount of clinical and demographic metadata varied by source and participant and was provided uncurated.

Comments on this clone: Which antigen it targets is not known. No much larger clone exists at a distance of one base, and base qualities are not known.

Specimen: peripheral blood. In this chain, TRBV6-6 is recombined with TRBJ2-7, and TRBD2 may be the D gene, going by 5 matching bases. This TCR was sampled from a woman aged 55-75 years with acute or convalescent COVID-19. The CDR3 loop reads CASSEREQYF. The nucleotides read TGTGCCAGCAGTGAGCGGGAGCAGTACTTC.